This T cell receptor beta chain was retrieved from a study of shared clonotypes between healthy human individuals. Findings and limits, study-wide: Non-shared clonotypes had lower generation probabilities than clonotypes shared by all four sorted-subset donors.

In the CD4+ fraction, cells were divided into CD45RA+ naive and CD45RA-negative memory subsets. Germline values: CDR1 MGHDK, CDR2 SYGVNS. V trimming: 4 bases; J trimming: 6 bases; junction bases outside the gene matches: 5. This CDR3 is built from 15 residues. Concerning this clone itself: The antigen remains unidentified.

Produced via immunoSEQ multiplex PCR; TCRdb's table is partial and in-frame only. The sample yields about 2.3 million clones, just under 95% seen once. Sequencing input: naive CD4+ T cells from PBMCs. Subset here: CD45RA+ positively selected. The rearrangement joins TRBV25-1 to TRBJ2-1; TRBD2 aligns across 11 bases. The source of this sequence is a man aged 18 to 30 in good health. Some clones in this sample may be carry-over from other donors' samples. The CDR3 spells CASSASGRLVNEQFF. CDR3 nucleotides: TGTGCCAGCAGTGCTAGCGGGAGGCTCGTCAATGAGCAGTTCTTC.